What follows are 10 T cell receptor beta chains derived from one specimen sequenced in a study of blood T cell repertoires in COVID-19. Some clones are missing from TCRdb's copy, which holds only in-frame ones; the method was immunoSEQ multiplex PCR. The top ten hold about 1.2% of the sample, which has about 300,000 clones, more than 75% seen once. Sequenced material: peripheral blood. The receptors here all came from a man in his sixties or seventies with acute or convalescent COVID-19.

This clone was seen more than once but under ten times. The chain carries TRBV7-2 and TRBJ1-2; D might be TRBD1 (5 bases). CDR1 is SGHTA, CDR2 FQGNSA, per germline. The CDR3 runs to 12 residues. With 4 bases removed from V and 7 bases from J, the gap between germline ends came to 10 bases. The CDR3 DNA is TGTGCCAGCAGCTACCCTCAGGGTGGCTACACCTTC. Its protein product is CASSYPQGGYTF.

The J gene is TRBJ1-6, the V gene TRBV3-1 (or the pseudogene TRBV3-2); D is perhaps TRBD1 (6 bases). Germline V gene sequence: CDR1 LGHDT, CDR2 YNNKEL (reference sequence). V was pared by 4 bases and J by 10 bases, with 17 bases between. CDR3 length: 15 amino acids. The DNA for the CDR3 is TGTGCCAGCAGCCTCAGGGACCAGGGGCGCTCACCCCTCCACTTT. Translating gives CASSLRDQGRSPLHF.

This chain links TRBV18 with TRBJ2-2; no definite D call. V was clipped by 2 bases and J by 1 base, with 8 bases between them. In germline, CDR1 is KGHSH, CDR2 LQKENI. This CDR3 is 15 amino acids long. CDR3 residues: CASSPSQVNTGELFF. CDR3 coding DNA: TGTGCCAGCTCACCAAGTCAGGTGAACACCGGGGAGCTGTTTTTT. Complete variable domain (other parts from reference TRBV18 and TRBJ2-2): NAGVMQNPRHLVRRRGQEARLRCSPMKGHSHVYWYRQLPEEGLKFMVYLQKENIIDESGMPKERFSAEFPKEGPSILRIQQVVRGDSAAYFCASSPSQVNTGELFFGEGSRLTVL.

The chain is built from TRBV5-6 and TRBJ2-7; D is perhaps TRBD2 (5 bases). The CDR3 totals 15 residues. CDR1 and CDR2 from the germline V gene are SGHDT and YYEEEE. V was cut by 0 bases and J by 0 bases, with 10 bases left in between. In DNA form, the CDR3 reads TGTGCCAGCAGCTTGGGATTAGCGAGCTCCTACGAGCAGTACTTC. Translation: CASSLGLASSYEQYF. The full variable domain, its missing parts supplied by reference TRBV5-6 and TRBJ2-7, is DAGVTQSPTHLIKTRGQQVTLRCSPKSGHDTVSWYQQALGQGPQFIFQYYEEEERQRGNFPDRFSGHQFPNYSSELNVNALLLGDSALYLCASSLGLASSYEQYFGPGTRLTVT.

The rearrangement uses TRBV29-1 and TRBJ2-3; 16 bases match TRBD2. CDR1 SQVTM and CDR2 ANQGSEA come from the germline V gene. V dropped 6 bases and J dropped 9; count of bases not matched to a gene: 6. The length of the CDR3 is 14 residues. The DNA of the CDR3 is TGCAGCGTGGGACTAGCGGGGGGGCCGGGGACGCAGTATTTT. Encoded protein: CSVGLAGGPGTQYF.

The genes are TRBV6-5 and TRBJ1-4; no reliable D call. CDR1 and CDR2 (germline): MNHEY, SVGAGI. The CDR3 is 15 amino acids. V was trimmed by 6 bases and J by 7 bases, leaving 18 bases between them. As DNA, the CDR3 is TGTGCCAGCAGCCCCCGAAAAGAGGGTGCTGAAAAACTGTTTTTT. Its translation: CASSPRKEGAEKLFF.

The chain is built from TRBV28 and TRBJ2-1; D might be TRBD2 (7 bases). Per the germline V gene, CDR1 is MDHEN and CDR2 is SYDVKM. Deletions cut 6 bases from V and 8 bases from J, with 23 bases between. This CDR3 has 16 amino acids. CDR3 protein: CASSTEGGGPEDEQFF. Written as DNA, the CDR3 is TGTGCCAGCAGCACCGAAGGGGGAGGGCCTGAAGATGAGCAGTTCTTC.

The chain combines TRBV2 with TRBJ1-3, with 7 nucleotides matching TRBD1. Trimming cost V 6 bases and J 4 bases; bases outside gene matches: 3. The germline CDR1 and CDR2 sequences are SNHLY and FYNNEI. This CDR3 is 13 amino acids long. CDR3 sequence reads: CASRTGVGNTIYF. CDR3 DNA sequence: TGTGCCAGCAGAACAGGGGTAGGAAACACCATATATTTT.

The chain employs TRBV5-1 and TRBJ2-1; 10 bases match TRBD1. CDR3 size: 16 residues. The V gene end was trimmed by 3 bases and the J gene end by 3 bases; junction bases not matched to a gene: 6. Germline V gives CDR1 SGHRS, CDR2 YFSETQ. CDR3 region: CASSSLGQGGYNEQFF. DNA of the CDR3: TGCGCCAGCAGCTCTCTAGGACAGGGGGGCTACAATGAGCAGTTCTTC.

CDR3 protein: CASSSGQAPYEQYF. The CDR3 DNA sequence: TGTGCCAGCAGTTCGGGACAGGCACCCTACGAGCAGTACTTC. The chain carries TRBV28 and TRBJ2-7; 8 bases are shared with TRBD1. V was clipped by 4 bases and J by 2 bases; unmatched bases: 4. Germline-derived CDR1 and CDR2 are MDHEN and SYDVKM. The CDR3 covers 14 residues.